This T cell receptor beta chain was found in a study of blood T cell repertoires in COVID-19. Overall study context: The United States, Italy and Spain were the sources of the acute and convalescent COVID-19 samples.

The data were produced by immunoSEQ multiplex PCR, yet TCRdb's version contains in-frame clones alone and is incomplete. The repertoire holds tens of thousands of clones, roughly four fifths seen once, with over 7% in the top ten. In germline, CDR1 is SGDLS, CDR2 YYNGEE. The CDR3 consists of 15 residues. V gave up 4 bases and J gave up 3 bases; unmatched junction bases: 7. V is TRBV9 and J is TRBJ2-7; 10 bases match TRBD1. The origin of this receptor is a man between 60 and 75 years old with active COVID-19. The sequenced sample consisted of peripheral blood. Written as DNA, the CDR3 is TGTGCCAGCAGCCCCGGGGACAGGGGCAGCTACGAGCAGTACTTC. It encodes CASSPGDRGSYEQYF.